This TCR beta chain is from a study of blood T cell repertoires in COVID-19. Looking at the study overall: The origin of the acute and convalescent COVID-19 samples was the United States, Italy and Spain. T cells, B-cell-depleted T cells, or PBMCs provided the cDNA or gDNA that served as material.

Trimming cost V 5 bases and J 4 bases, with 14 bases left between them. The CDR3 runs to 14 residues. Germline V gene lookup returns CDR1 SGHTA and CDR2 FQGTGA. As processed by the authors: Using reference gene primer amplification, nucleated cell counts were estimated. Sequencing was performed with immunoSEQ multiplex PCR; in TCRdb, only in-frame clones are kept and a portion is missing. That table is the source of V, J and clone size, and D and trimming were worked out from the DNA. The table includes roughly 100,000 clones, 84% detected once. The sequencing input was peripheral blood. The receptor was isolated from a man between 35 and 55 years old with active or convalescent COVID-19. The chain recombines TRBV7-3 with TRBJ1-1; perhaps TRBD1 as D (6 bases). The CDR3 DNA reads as TGTGCCAGCAGCCAACAGGGCCCAAGCACTGAAGCTTTCTTT. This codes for CASSQQGPSTEAFF.